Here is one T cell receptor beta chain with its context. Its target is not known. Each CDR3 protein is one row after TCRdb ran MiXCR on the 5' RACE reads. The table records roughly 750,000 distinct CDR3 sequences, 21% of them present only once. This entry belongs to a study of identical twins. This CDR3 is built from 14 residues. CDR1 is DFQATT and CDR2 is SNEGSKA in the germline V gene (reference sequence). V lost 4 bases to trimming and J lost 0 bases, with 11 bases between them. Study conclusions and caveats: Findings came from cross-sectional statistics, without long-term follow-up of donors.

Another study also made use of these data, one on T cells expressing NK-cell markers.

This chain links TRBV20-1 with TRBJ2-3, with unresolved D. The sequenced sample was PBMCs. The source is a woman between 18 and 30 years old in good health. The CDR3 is CSAKNPFSTDTQYF. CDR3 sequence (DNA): TGCAGTGCTAAGAACCCCTTTAGCACAGATACGCAGTATTTT.